This TCR beta chain was identified during a study of identical twins. Template switching added a universal primer site, and cDNA bore unique molecular identifiers. TCRdb passed the 5' RACE reads through MiXCR, listing each CDR3 protein once. The sample yields 420,000 or so distinct CDR3 sequences, about 18% seen once. This clonotype has a count of ten or more. This TCR was recovered from a man in his fifties in good health. The sequencing sample was made of naive T cells sorted from blood.

Here the CDR3 reads CASSPLALGSGEQYF. In DNA, the CDR3 is TGTGCCAGCAGTCCACTAGCGTTGGGGTCTGGGGAGCAGTACTTC. The chain uses TRBV7-2 and TRBJ2-7; 7 bases line up with TRBD2. The CDR3 extends over 15 amino acids. The ends lost 6 bases at V and 7 bases at J; junction bases unmatched: 15. CDR1 and CDR2 from the germline V gene are SGHTA and FQGNSA.